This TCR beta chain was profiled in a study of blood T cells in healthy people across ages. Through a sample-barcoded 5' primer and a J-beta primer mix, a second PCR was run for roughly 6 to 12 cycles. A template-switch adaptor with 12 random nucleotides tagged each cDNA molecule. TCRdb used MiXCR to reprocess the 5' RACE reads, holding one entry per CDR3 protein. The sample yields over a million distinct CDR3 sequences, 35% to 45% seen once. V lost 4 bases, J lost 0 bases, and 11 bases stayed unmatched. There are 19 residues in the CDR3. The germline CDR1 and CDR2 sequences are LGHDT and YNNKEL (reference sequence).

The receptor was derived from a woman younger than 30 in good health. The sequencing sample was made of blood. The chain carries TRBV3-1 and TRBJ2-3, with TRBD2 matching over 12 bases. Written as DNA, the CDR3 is TGTGCCAGCAGCCGCCCGACTAGCGGGGGCCTCCGCAGCACAGATACGCAGTATTTT. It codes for CASSRPTSGGLRSTDTQYF.